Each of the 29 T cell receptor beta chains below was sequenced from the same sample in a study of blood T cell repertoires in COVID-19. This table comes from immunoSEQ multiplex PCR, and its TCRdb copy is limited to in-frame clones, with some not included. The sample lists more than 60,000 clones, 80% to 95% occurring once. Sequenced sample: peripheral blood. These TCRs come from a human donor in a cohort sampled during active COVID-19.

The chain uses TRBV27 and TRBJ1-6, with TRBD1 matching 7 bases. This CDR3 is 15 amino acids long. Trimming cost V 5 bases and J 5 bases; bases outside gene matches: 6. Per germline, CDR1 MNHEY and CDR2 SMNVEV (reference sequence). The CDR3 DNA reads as TGTGCCAGCAGTACCCGGGACAGTGATAATTCACCCCTCCACTTT. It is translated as CASSTRDSDNSPLHF.

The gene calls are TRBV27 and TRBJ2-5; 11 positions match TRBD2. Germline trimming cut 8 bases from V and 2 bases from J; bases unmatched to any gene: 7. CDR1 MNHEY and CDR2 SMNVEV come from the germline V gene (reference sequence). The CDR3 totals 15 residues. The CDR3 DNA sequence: TGTGCCAGCCGACTAGCGGGGACCCTTCAAGAGACCCAGTACTTC. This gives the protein CASRLAGTLQETQYF.

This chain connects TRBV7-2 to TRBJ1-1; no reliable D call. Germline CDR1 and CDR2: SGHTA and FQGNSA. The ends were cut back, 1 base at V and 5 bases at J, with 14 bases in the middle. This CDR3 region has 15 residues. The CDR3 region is CASSLEVGRGTEAFF. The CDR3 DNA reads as TGTGCCAGCAGCTTAGAAGTGGGAAGAGGGACTGAAGCTTTCTTT.

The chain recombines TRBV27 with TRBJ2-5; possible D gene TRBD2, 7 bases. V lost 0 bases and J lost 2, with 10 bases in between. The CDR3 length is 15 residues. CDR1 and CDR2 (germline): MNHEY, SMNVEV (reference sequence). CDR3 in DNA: TGTGCCAGCAGTTTATCGGGGGGGCAACAAGAGACCCAGTACTTC. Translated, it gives CASSLSGGQQETQYF.

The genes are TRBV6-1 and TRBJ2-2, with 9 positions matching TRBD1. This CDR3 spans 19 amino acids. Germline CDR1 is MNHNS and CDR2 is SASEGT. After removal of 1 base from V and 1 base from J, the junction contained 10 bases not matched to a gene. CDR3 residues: CASSEEWTGEFLNTGELFF. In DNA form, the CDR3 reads TGTGCCAGCAGTGAAGAGTGGACAGGGGAATTCCTGAACACCGGGGAGCTGTTTTTT.

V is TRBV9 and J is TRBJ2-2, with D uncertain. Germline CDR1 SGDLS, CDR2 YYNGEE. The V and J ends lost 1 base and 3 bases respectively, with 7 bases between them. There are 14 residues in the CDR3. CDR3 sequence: CASSVYTDTGELFF. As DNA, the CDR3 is TGTGCCAGCAGCGTATACACCGACACCGGGGAGCTGTTTTTT.

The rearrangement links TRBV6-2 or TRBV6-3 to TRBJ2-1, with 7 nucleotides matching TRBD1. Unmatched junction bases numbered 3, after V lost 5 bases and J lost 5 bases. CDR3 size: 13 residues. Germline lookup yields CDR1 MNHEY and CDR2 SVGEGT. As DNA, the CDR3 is TGTGCCAGCAGTAGGACAGGACACAATGAGCAGTTCTTC. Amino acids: CASSRTGHNEQFF.

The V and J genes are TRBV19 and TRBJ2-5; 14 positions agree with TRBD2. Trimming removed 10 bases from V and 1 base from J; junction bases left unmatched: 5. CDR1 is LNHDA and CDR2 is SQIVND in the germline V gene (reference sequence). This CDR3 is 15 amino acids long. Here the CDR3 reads CATGTSGGSQETQYF. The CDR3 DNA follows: TGTGCCACCGGGACTAGCGGGGGATCCCAAGAGACCCAGTACTTC.

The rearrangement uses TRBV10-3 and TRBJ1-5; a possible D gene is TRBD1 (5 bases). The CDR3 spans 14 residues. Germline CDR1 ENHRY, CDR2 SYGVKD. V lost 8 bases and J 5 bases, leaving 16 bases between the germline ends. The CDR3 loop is CAIRGGATDQPQHF. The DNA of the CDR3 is TGTGCCATCCGGGGCGGGGCCACCGATCAGCCCCAGCATTTT.

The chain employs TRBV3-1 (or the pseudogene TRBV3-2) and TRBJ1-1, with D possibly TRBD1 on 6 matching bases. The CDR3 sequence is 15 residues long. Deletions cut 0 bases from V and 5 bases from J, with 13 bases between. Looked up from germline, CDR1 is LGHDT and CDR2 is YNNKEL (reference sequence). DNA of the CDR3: TGTGCCAGCAGCCAAGAATGGACAGTATGGACTGAAGCTTTCTTT. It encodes CASSQEWTVWTEAFF.

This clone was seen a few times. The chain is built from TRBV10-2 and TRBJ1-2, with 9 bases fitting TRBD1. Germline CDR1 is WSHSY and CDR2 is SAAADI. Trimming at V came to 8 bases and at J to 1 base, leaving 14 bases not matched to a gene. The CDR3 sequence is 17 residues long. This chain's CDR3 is CASSHRDRAKVNYGYTF. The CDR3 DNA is TGCGCCAGCTCCCACCGGGACAGGGCCAAAGTTAACTATGGCTACACCTTC.

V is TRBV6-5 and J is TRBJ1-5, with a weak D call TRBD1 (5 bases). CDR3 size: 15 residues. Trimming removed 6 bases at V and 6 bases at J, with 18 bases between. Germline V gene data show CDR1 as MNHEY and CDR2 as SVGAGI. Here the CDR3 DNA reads TGTGCCAGCAGGGCAGGGTTAGGTGGGTTTCAGCCCCAGCATTTT. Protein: CASRAGLGGFQPQHF.

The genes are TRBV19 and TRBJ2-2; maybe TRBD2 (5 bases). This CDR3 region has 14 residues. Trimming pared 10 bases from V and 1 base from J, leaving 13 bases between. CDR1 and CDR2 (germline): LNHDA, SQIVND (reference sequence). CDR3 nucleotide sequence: TGTGCCACCTCGGGAATAGGGAACACCGGGGAGCTGTTTTTT. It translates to CATSGIGNTGELFF.

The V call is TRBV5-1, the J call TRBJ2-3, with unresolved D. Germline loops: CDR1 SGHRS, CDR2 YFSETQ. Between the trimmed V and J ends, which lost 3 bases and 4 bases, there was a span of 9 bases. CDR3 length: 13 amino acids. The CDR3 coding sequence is TGCGCCAGCAGCTCCACTGTGCCAGATACGCAGTATTTT. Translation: CASSSTVPDTQYF.

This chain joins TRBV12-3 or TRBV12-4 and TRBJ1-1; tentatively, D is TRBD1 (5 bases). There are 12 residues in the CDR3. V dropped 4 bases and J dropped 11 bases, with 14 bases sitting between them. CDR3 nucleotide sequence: TGTGCCAGCAGTTCCGGGGGTTGGAGGGCTTTCTTT. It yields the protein CASSSGGWRAFF.

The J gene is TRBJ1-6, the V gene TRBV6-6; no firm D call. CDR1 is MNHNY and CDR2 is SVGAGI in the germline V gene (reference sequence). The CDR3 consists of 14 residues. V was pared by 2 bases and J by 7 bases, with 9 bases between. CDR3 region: CASSYMEGNSPLHF. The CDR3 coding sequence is TGTGCCAGCAGTTACATGGAGGGAAATTCACCCCTCCACTTT.

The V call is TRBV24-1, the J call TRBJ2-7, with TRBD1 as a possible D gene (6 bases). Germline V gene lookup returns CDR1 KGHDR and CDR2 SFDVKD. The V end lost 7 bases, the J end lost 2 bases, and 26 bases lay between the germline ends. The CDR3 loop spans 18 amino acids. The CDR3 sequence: CATRDLPPGQIIAYEQYF. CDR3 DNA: TGTGCCACCAGGGATCTCCCGCCCGGACAGATTATAGCCTACGAGCAGTACTTC.

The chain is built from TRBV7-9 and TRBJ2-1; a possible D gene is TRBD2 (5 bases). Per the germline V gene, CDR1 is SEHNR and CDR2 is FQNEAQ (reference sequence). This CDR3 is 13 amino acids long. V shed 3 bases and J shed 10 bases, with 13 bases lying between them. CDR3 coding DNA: TGTGCCAGCAGCTTTATGAGGCCGGGGGAGCAGTTCTTC. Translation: CASSFMRPGEQFF.

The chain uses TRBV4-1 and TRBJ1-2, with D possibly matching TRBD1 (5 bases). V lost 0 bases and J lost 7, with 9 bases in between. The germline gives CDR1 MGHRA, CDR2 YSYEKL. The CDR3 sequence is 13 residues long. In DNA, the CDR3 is TGCGCCAGCAGCCAAGATCGCGGGGGTGGCTACACCTTC. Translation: CASSQDRGGGYTF.

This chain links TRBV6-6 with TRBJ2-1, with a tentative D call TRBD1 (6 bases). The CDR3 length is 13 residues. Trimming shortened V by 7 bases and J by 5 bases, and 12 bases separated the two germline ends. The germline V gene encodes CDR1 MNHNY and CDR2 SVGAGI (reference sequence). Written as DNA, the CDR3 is TGTGCCAGCAAACAGGGAGCTAACAATGAGCAGTTCTTC. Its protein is CASKQGANNEQFF.

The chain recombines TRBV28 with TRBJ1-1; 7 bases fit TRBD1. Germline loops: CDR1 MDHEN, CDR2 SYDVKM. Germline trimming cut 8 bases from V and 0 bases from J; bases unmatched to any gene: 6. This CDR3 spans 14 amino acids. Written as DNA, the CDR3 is TGTGCCAGCGTAAGGGGGCGGATGAACACTGAAGCTTTCTTT. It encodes CASVRGRMNTEAFF.

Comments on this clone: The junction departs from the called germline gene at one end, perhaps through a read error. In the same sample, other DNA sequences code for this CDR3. The CDR3 sequence: CASSVAGAGGYNEQFF. DNA for the CDR3: TGTGCCAGCAGCGTAGCTGGGGCGGGGGGGTACAATGAGCAATTCTTC. This chain links TRBV9 with TRBJ2-1; 9 bases match TRBD2. The CDR3 runs 16 residues. Per germline, CDR1 SGDLS and CDR2 YYNGEE.

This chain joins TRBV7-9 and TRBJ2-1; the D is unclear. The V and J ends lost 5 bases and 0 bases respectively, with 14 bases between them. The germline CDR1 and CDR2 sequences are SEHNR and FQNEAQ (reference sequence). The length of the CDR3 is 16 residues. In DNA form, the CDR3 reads TGTGCCAGCAGCCTAACTCTGGGCAGCTCCTACAATGAGCAGTTCTTC. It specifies CASSLTLGSSYNEQFF.

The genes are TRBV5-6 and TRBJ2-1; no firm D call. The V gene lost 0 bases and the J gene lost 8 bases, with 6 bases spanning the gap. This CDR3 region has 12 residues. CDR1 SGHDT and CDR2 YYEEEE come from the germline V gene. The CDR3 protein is CASSLVRDEQFF. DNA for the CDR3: TGTGCCAGCAGCTTGGTTAGAGATGAGCAGTTCTTC.

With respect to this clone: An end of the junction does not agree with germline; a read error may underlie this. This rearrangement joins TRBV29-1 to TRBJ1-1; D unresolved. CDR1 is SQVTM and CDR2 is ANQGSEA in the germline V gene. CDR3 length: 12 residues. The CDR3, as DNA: TGCAGCGTAGAAGACCCGGGGACTGAAGCTTTCTTT. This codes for CSVEDPGTEAFF. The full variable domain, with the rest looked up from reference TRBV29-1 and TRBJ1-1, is SAVISQKPSRDICQRGTSLTIQCQVDSQVTMMFWYRQQPGQSLTLIATANQGSEATYESGFVIDKFPISRPNLTFSTLTVSNMSPEDSSIYLCSVEDPGTEAFFGQGTRLTVV.

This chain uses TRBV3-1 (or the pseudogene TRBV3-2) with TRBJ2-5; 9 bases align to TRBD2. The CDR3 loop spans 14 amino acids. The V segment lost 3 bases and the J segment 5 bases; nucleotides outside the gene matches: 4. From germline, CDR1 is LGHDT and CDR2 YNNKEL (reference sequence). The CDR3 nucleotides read TGTGCCAGCAGCCATGGGACTAGCTGGGAGACCCAGTACTTC. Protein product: CASSHGTSWETQYF.

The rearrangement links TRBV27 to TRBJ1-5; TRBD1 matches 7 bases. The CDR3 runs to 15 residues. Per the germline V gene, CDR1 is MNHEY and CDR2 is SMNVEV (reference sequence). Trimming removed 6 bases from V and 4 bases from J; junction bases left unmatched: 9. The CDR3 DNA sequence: TGTGCCAGCAGCTCTACAGGGGCTCGGAATCAGCCCCAGCATTTT. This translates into CASSSTGARNQPQHF.

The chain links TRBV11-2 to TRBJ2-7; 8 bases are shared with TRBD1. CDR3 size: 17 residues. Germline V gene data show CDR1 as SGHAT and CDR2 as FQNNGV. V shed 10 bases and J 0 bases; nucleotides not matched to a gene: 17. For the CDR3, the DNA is TGTGCCACCCCCGGGACAGGACCCCCCGACGGCTCCTACGAGCAGTACTTC. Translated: CATPGTGPPDGSYEQYF. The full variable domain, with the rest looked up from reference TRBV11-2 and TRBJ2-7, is EAGVAQSPRYKIIEKRQSVAFWCNPISGHATLYWYQQILGQGPKLLIQFQNNGVVDDSQLPKDRFSAERLKGVDSTLKIQPAKLEDSAVYLCATPGTGPPDGSYEQYFGPGTRLTVT.

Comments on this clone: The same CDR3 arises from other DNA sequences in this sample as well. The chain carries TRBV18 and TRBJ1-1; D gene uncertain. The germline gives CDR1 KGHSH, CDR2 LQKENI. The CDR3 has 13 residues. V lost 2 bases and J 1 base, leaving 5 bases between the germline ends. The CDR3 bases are TGTGCCAGCTCACCAGGGCAGAACACTGAAGCTTTCTTT. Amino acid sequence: CASSPGQNTEAFF.